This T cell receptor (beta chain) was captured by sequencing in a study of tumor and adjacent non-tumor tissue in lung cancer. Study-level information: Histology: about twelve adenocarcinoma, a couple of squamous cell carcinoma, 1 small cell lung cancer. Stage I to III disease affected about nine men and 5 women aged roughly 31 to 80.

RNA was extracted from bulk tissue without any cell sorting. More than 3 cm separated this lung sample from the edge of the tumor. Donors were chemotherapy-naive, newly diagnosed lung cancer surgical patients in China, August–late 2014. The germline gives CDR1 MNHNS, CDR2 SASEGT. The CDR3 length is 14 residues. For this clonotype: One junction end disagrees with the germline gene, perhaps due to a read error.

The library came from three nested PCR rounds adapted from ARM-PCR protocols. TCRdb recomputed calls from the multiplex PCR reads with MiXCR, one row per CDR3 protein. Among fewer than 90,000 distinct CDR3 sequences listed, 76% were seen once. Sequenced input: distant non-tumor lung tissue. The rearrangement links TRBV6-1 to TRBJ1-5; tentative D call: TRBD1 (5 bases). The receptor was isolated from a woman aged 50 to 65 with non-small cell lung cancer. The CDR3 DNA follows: TGTGCTAGCAGTACCTTAGGGGTGGTAGGGCCCCAGCATTTT. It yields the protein CASSTLGVVGPQHF.